This T cell receptor beta chain appears in the sequencing data of a study of shared clonotypes between healthy human individuals. A remark on this clone: Its antigen is still unknown.

Some clones are missing from TCRdb's copy, which holds only in-frame ones; the method was immunoSEQ multiplex PCR. The data hold around 2.3 million clones, with roughly 95% observed a single time. Findings and limits, study-wide: With a handful of donors compared, around 5% of naive CD4 clonotypes were shared.

The junction had 6 bases not matched to a gene; V was cut back by 6 bases and J by 7 bases. CDR3 length equals 15 residues. Germline V gene lookup returns CDR1 MNHEY and CDR2 SVGAGI. This receptor was identified in a man between 18 and 29 years old in good health. This chain links TRBV6-5 with TRBJ1-6, with 10 bases aligning to TRBD1. The sequenced sample consisted of naive CD4+ T cells sorted from blood. Subset reported: CD45RA+ positively selected. The CDR3 bases are TGTGCCAGCAGCCCCGGGACAGGGGTAAATTCACCCCTCCACTTT. This translates into CASSPGTGVNSPLHF.